The rows below give T cell receptor beta chains drawn from one sample of a study of blood T cell repertoires in COVID-19. Measured with immunoSEQ multiplex PCR; TCRdb has only the in-frame clones, and not every one. This table has fewer than 250,000 clones, approximately 85% appearing once. Sequencing input: peripheral blood. The receptors shown here come from a man aged 45 to 65 with acute or convalescent COVID-19. Both conserved end residues are part of each CDR3. The D gene is left open where the match is weak. Size tells how often a clone was seen (once, few, many) or the class of an expanded clone, and some rows leave it out.

TRBJ2-5	-	14	TRBV9	-	CASSVGQGGETQYF	TGTGCCAGCAGCGTAGGACAGGGAGGAGAGACCCAGTACTTC
TRBJ1-1	TRBD1	17	TRBV5-1	-	CASSFDGQGGLNTEAFF	TGCGCCAGCAGCTTTGATGGACAGGGGGGGCTGAACACTGAAGCTTTCTTT
TRBJ1-6	-	18	TRBV5-6	-	CASSTHPRGAGYNSPLHF	TGTGCCAGCAGCACCCACCCCCGCGGGGCAGGGTATAATTCACCCCTCCACTTT
TRBJ1-3	TRBD1	14	TRBV2	-	CASSERQGGNTIYF	TGTGCCAGCAGTGAAAGACAGGGAGGAAACACCATATATTTT
TRBJ2-7	TRBD1	14	TRBV5-1	-	CASGQTGATYEQYF	TGCGCCAGCGGACAAACAGGGGCCACCTACGAGCAGTACTTC
TRBJ2-7	-	15	TRBV19	-	CASSRTDQALREQYF	TGTGCCAGTAGTCGCACCGATCAGGCCCTTCGCGAGCAGTACTTC
TRBJ2-5	-	13	TRBV9	many	CASSVSSQETQYF	TGTGCCAGCAGCGTATCCTCCCAAGAGACCCAGTACTTC
TRBJ2-2	-	14	TRBV27	-	CASSPLTNTGELFF	TGTGCCAGCAGCCCACTGACGAACACCGGGGAGCTGTTTTTT
TRBJ2-7	TRBD2	15	TRBV27	once	CASSLVSGGLYEQYF	TGTGCCAGCAGTTTAGTTAGCGGGGGACTTTACGAGCAGTACTTC
TRBJ1-1	-	15	TRBV6-5	-	CASSFVSPMNTEAFF	TGTGCCAGCAGTTTCGTCAGTCCAATGAACACTGAAGCTTTCTTT
TRBJ1-1	-	11	TRBV28	-	CASSYRDQAFF	TGTGCCAGCAGTTACAGGGATCAAGCTTTCTTT
TRBJ1-1	-	15	TRBV6-5	-	CASSYSIKGGTEAFF	TGTGCCAGCAGTTACTCAATAAAAGGGGGCACTGAAGCTTTCTTT
TRBJ2-7	-	19	TRBV13	-	CASSSSGYVGQIISYEQYF	TGTGCCAGCAGCTCAAGCGGGTATGTGGGACAGATTATCTCCTACGAGCAGTACTTC
TRBJ1-5	TRBD1	15	TRBV10-3	-	CAIRGTGDSNQPQHF	TGTGCCATCAGAGGGACAGGGGATAGCAATCAGCCCCAGCATTTT
TRBJ1-2	-	11	TRBV12-3/TRBV12-4	-	CASSDYYGYTF	TGTGCCAGCAGCGACTACTATGGCTACACCTTC
TRBJ1-1	-	13	TRBV25-1	once	CASSEELNTEAFF	TGTGCCAGCAGTGAAGAGCTGAACACTGAAGCTTTCTTT
TRBJ2-7	-	13	TRBV30	-	CAWSLGSNYEQYF	TGTGCCTGGAGTTTGGGGAGCAACTACGAGCAGTACTTC
TRBJ1-1	TRBD1	14	TRBV19	-	CASSMGQENTEAFF	TGTGCCAGTAGTATGGGACAGGAGAACACTGAAGCTTTCTTT
TRBJ2-1	-	13	TRBV6-5	once	CANSRRGSDEQFF	TGTGCCAACTCTCGCCGAGGGTCCGATGAGCAGTTCTTC
TRBJ2-4	-	14	TRBV28	once	CATQSPRYYYIQYF	TGTGCCACTCAATCCCCGCGTTATTATTACATTCAGTACTTC
TRBJ2-3	-	12	TRBV14	-	CATKGLTDTQYF	TGTGCCACCAAGGGGTTGACAGATACGCAGTATTTT
TRBJ1-2	-	14	TRBV5-1	-	CASSLGQVDDGYTF	TGCGCCAGCAGCTTGGGACAGGTCGACGATGGCTACACCTTC
TRBJ2-7	TRBD2	15	TRBV3-1/TRBV3-2	-	CASSPLGLNNYEQYF	TGTGCCAGCAGCCCTCTGGGACTAAACAACTACGAGCAGTACTTC
TRBJ2-6	TRBD1	17	TRBV5-4	-	CASSSNRGRSGANVLTF	TGTGCCAGCAGCTCAAACAGGGGGCGTTCAGGGGCCAACGTCCTGACTTTC
TRBJ2-5	-	13	TRBV4-1	few	CASSRSGEETQYF	TGCGCCAGCAGCCGATCGGGGGAAGAGACCCAGTACTTC
TRBJ2-2	-	14	TRBV4-1	-	CASSQGEDTGELFF	TGCGCCAGCAGCCAAGGGGAGGACACCGGGGAGCTGTTTTTT
TRBJ1-6	TRBD1	14	TRBV27	-	CASSIGTAWSPLHF	TGTGCCAGCAGTATAGGGACAGCTTGGTCACCCCTCCACTTT
TRBJ2-7	TRBD1	15	TRBV28	few	CASSLFGTGEDEQYF	TGTGCCAGCAGTTTATTTGGGACAGGCGAAGACGAGCAGTACTTC
TRBJ1-5	-	17	TRBV11-2	-	CASSLDGGTLYNQPQHF	TGTGCCAGCAGCTTAGATGGGGGGACCCTGTACAATCAGCCCCAGCATTTT
TRBJ2-7	-	13	TRBV24-1	-	CATSDPVTYEQYF	TGTGCCACCAGTGACCCGGTAACCTACGAGCAGTACTTC
TRBJ1-2	-	13	TRBV7-9	-	CATDGSGGNGYTF	TGTGCCACCGATGGGTCCGGGGGTAATGGCTACACCTTC
TRBJ2-7	TRBD1	15	TRBV10-1	-	CASSESGTGIHEQYF	TGCGCCAGCAGTGAGTCGGGGACAGGGATCCACGAGCAGTACTTC
TRBJ2-3	-	12	TRBV29-1	-	CSVERDTDTQYF	TGCAGCGTTGAACGGGACACAGATACGCAGTATTTT
TRBJ1-1	TRBD1	12	TRBV30	-	CAWGQGYTEAFF	TGTGCCTGGGGACAGGGTTACACTGAAGCTTTCTTT
TRBJ2-7	TRBD2	14	TRBV20-1	-	CSASSGERSYEQYF	TGCAGTGCTAGTAGCGGGGAGCGCTCCTACGAGCAGTACTTC
TRBJ1-5	-	14	TRBV24-1	-	CATSDPGDNQPQHF	TGTGCCACCAGTGACCCCGGGGACAATCAGCCCCAGCATTTT
TRBJ2-1	TRBD1	15	TRBV9	-	CASSVGQGQYNEQFF	TGTGCCAGCAGCGTAGGACAGGGCCAATACAATGAGCAGTTCTTC
TRBJ2-7	TRBD1	14	TRBV28	-	CATGTPGQLYEQYF	TGTGCCACCGGCACCCCGGGACAGCTTTACGAGCAGTACTTC
TRBJ2-7	-	16	TRBV9	-	CASSVRGGESSYEQYF	TGTGCCAGCAGCGTGAGGGGGGGAGAGTCTTCCTACGAGCAGTACTTC
TRBJ2-1	TRBD2	15	TRBV4-2	few	CASSLGLGPLNEQFF	TGTGCCAGCAGCCTTGGACTAGGGCCTCTCAATGAGCAGTTCTTC
TRBJ1-2	TRBD1	15	TRBV19	-	CASSMGQGARYGYTF	TGTGCCAGTAGTATGGGGCAGGGGGCGCGGTATGGCTACACCTTC